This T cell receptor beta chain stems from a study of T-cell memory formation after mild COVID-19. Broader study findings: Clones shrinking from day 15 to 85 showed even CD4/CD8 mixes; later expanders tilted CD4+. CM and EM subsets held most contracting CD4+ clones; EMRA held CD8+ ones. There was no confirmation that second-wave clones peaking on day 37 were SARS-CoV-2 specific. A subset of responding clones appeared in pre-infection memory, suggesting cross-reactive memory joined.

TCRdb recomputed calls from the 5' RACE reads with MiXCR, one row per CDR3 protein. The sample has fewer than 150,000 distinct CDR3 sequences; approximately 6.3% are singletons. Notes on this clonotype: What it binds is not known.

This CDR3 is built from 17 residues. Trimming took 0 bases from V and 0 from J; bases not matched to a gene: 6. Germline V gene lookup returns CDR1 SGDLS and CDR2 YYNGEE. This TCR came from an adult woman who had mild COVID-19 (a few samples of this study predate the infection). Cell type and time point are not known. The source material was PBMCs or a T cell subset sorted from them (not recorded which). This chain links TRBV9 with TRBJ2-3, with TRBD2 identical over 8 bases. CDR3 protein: CASSVAKTSASTDTQYF. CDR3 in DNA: TGTGCCAGCAGCGTAGCTAAGACTAGCGCTAGCACAGATACGCAGTATTTT.